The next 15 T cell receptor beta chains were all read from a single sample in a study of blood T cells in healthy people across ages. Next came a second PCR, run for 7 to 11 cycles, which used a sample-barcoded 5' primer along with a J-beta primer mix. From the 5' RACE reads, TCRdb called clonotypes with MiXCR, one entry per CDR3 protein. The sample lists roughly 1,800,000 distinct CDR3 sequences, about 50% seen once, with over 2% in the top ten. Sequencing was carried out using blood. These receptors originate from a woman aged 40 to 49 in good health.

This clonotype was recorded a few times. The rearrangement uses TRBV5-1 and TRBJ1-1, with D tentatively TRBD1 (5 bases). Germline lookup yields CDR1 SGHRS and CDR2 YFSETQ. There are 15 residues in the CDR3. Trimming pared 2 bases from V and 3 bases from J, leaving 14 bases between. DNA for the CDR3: TGCGCCAGCAGCTTTCAGGGACTCTTCGACACTGAAGCTTTCTTT. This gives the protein CASSFQGLFDTEAFF.

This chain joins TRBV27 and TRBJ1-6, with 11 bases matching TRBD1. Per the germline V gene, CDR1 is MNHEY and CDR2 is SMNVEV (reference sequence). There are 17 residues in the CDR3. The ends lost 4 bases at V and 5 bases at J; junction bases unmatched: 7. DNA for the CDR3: TGTGCCAGCAGTTCGACCGGGACAGGGGGTAATAATTCACCCCTCCACTTT. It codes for CASSSTGTGGNNSPLHF.

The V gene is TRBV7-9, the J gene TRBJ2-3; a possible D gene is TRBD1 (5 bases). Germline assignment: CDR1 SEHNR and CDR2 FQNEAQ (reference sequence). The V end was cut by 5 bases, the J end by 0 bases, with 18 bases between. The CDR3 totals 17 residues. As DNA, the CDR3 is TGTGCCAGCAGCCAACCCAGACAGATTCCTAGCACAGATACGCAGTATTTT. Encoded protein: CASSQPRQIPSTDTQYF.

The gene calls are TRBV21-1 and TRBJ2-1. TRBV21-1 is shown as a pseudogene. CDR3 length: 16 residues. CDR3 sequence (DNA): TGTGCCAGCAGCAAAAGCGCGGGGAGCTCCTACGATGAGCAGTTCTTC. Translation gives CASSKSAGSSYDEQFF.

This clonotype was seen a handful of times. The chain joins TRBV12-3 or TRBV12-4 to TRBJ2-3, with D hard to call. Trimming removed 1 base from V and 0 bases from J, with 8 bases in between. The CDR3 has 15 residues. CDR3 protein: CASSLVAVSTDTQYF. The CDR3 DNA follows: TGTGCCAGCAGTTTAGTGGCAGTAAGCACAGATACGCAGTATTTT.

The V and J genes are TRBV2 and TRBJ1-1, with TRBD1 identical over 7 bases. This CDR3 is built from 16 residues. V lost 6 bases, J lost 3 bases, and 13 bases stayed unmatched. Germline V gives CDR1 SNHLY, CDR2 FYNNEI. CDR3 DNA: TGTGCCAGCAGCCGATTAACAGGGGTCCTGGACACTGAAGCTTTCTTT. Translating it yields CASSRLTGVLDTEAFF.

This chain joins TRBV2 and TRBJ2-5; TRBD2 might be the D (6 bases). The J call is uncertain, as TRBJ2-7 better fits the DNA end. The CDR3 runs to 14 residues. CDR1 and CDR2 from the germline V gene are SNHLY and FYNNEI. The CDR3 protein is CASIPKEGRGEQYF. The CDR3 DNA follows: TGTGCCAGCATCCCTAAGGAGGGTAGGGGCGAGCAGTACTTC.

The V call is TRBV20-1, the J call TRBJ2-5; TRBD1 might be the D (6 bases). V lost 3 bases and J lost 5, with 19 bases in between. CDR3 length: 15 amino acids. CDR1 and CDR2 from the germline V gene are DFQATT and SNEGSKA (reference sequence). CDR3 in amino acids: CSARPTTGGGETQYF. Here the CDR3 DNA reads TGCAGTGCTAGGCCCACGACAGGAGGTGGGGAGACCCAGTACTTC.

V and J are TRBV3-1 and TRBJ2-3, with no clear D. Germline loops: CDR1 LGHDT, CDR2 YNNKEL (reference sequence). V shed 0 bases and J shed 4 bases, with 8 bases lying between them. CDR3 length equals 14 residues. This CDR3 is CASSQEDLPDTQYF. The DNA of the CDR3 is TGTGCCAGCAGCCAAGAGGACCTCCCAGATACGCAGTATTTT.

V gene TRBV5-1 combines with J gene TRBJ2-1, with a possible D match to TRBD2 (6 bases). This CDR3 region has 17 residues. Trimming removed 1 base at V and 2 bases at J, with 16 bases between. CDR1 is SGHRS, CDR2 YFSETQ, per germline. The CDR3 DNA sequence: TGCGCCAGCAGCTTGACGAGGGGACTCATAACCTACAATGAGCAGTTCTTC. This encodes CASSLTRGLITYNEQFF.

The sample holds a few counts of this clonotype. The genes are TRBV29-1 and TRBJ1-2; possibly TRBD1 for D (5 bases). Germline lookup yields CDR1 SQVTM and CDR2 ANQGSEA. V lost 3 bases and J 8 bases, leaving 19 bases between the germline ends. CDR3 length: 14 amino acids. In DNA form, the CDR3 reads TGCAGCGTTGAGCCGAGGGACGGACCACGGGGCTACACCTTC. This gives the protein CSVEPRDGPRGYTF.

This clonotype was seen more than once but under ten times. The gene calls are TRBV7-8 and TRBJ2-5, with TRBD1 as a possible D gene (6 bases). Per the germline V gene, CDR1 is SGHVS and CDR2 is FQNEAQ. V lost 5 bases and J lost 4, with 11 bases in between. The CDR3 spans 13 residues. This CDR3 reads CASSRTVIETQYF. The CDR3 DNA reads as TGTGCCAGCAGCCGGACAGTAATAGAGACCCAGTACTTC.

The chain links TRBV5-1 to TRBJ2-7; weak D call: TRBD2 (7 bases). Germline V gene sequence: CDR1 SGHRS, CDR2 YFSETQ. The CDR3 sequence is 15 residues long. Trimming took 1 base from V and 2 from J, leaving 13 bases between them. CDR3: CASSLRAGATYEQYF. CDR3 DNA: TGCGCCAGCAGCTTGAGGGCGGGGGCAACCTACGAGCAGTACTTC.

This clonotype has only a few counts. The CDR3 bases are TGCAGTGGCGCCGACAGGGATGGTACAAATACGCAGTATTTT. Translating it yields CSGADRDGTNTQYF. The chain has TRBV20-1 and TRBJ2-3; the match to TRBD1 covers 7 bases. Germline CDR1 is DFQATT and CDR2 is SNEGSKA (reference sequence). This CDR3 spans 14 amino acids. V trimming: 7 bases; J trimming: 7 bases; junction bases outside the gene matches: 14.

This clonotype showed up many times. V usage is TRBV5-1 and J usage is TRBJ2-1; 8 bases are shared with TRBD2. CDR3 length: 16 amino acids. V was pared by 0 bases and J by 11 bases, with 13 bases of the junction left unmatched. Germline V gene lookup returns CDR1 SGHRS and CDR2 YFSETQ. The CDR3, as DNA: TGCGCCAGCAGCTTGGCCGCTGGCGGGGGGATTAGCAAGCAGTTCTTC. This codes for CASSLAAGGGISKQFF. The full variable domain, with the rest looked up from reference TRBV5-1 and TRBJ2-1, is KAGVTQTPRYLIKTRGQQVTLSCSPISGHRSVSWYQQTPGQGLQFLFEYFSETQRNKGNFPGRFSGRQFSNSRSEMNVSTLELGDSALYLCASSLAAGGGISKQFFGPGTRLTVL.